The source of this TCR beta chain is a study of T-cell memory formation after mild COVID-19. The germline V gene has CDR1 SGHRS and CDR2 YFSETQ. This CDR3 contains 15 residues. The germline V and J ends were trimmed by 3 bases and 0 bases, with 13 bases remaining between them. MiXCR, run by TCRdb on the 5' RACE reads, gives a single entry per CDR3 protein. The sample has roughly 350,000 distinct CDR3 sequences; around 28% are singletons. In this sample, this clonotype turned up a few times. Material: PBMCs or a T cell subset sorted from them (not recorded which). The chain has TRBV5-1 and TRBJ2-7; the D call may be TRBD1 or TRBD2 (6 bases each). The clonotype was recovered from an adult woman who had mild COVID-19 (a few samples of this study predate the infection). Cell type and time point are not known. The CDR3 loop reads CASSWGATSSYEQYF. The CDR3 coding sequence is TGCGCCAGCAGCTGGGGGGCTACCAGCTCCTACGAGCAGTACTTC. Full variable domain (rest looked up from reference TRBV5-1 and TRBJ2-7): KAGVTQTPRYLIKTRGQQVTLSCSPISGHRSVSWYQQTPGQGLQFLFEYFSETQRNKGNFPGRFSGRQFSNSRSEMNVSTLELGDSALYLCASSWGATSSYEQYFGPGTRLTVT.